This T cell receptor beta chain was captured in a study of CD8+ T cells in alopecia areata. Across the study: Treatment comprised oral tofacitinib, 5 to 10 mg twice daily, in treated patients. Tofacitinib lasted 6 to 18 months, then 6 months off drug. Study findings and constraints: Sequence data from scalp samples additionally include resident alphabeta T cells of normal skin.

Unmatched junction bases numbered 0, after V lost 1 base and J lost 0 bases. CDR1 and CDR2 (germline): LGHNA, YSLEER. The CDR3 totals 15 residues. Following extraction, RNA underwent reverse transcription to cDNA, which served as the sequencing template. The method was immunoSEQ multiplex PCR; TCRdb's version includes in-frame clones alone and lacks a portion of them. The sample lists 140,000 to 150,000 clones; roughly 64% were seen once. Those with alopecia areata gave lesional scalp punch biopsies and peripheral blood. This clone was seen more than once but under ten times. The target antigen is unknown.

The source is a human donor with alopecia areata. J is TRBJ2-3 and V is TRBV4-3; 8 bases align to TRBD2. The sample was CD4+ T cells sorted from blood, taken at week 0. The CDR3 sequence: CASSQASGSTDTQYF. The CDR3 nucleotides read TGCGCCAGCAGCCAAGCTAGCGGGAGCACAGATACGCAGTATTTT.